Shown below are 8 T cell receptor beta chains from a single sample sequenced in a study of CD8 T cells in ankylosing spondylitis. TCRdb used MiXCR to reprocess the 5' RACE reads, holding one entry per CDR3 protein. The table shows around 100,000 distinct CDR3 sequences, with about 24% occurring only once. Sequencing was done on a sample of synovial fluid, either unsorted or a sorted T cell fraction (not recorded which). The receptors were sampled from a male donor with ankylosing spondylitis.

This rearrangement joins TRBV10-3 to TRBJ1-3; D unclear. Per germline, CDR1 ENHRY and CDR2 SYGVKD. The CDR3 runs to 15 residues. V was trimmed by 0 bases and J by 0 bases, leaving 6 bases between them. DNA for the CDR3: TGTGCCATCAGTGAGTCGGCGAACTCTGGAAACACCATATATTTT. Its protein product is CAISESANSGNTIYF.

This clonotype was detected many times. This sequence joins TRBV20-1 and TRBJ2-1, with unresolved D. CDR3 size: 14 residues. Germline V gene sequence: CDR1 DFQATT, CDR2 SNEGSKA (reference sequence). The CDR3 region has the DNA TGCAGAGGGCTGAGACTTAGCTCCTACAATGAGCAGTTCTTC. This codes for CRGLRLSSYNEQFF.

This clonotype was seen a few times. This chain joins TRBV29-1 and TRBJ2-1; maybe TRBD2 (6 bases). Germline-derived CDR1 and CDR2 are SQVTM and ANQGSEA. With 7 bases removed from V and 5 bases from J, the gap between germline ends came to 18 bases. The CDR3 consists of 14 residues. Here the CDR3 DNA reads TGCAGCGCTCGGAGGGACGTATCCCACAATGAGCAGTTCTTC. This sequence encodes CSARRDVSHNEQFF.

In its sample, this clonotype was seen a few times. V usage is TRBV27 and J usage is TRBJ1-1; D not certain. Germline V lookup: CDR1 MNHEY, CDR2 SMNVEV (reference sequence). The length of the CDR3 is 15 residues. Trimming removed 2 bases at V and 4 bases at J, with 14 bases between. The CDR3 DNA reads TGTGCCAGCAGTTTAGGGGTTCTGGGTAGCACTGAAGCTTTCTTT. Translating gives CASSLGVLGSTEAFF.

This rearrangement joins TRBV20-1 to TRBJ2-1; TRBD2 matches 10 bases. This CDR3 spans 15 amino acids. CDR1 DFQATT and CDR2 SNEGSKA come from the germline V gene (reference sequence). V was clipped by 3 bases and J by 0 bases; unmatched bases: 2. The CDR3 DNA reads as TGCAGTGCTAGCCTAGCGGGAGCCTCCTACAATGAGCAGTTCTTC. It encodes CSASLAGASYNEQFF.

This clonotype was seen a handful of times. The chain is built from TRBV7-2 and TRBJ2-5, with 9 nucleotides matching TRBD2. The CDR3 has 15 amino acids. The trim removed 7 bases at V and 0 bases at J, leaving 6 bases unmatched. Germline CDR1 and CDR2: SGHTA and FQGNSA. CDR3 sequence: CASIAGGGYQETQYF. CDR3 DNA: TGTGCCAGCATCGCGGGAGGGGGGTACCAAGAGACCCAGTACTTC. The complete variable domain, with remaining parts taken from reference TRBV7-2 and TRBJ2-5, reads GAGVSQSPSNKVTEKGKDVELRCDPISGHTALYWYRQSLGQGLEFLIYFQGNSAPDKSGLPSDRFSAERTGGSVSTLTIQRTQQEDSAVYLCASIAGGGYQETQYFGPGTRLLVL.

The chain combines TRBV4-1 with TRBJ2-3, with a possible D match to TRBD1 (5 bases). Per germline, CDR1 MGHRA and CDR2 YSYEKL. With 3 bases removed from V and 4 bases from J, the gap between germline ends came to 11 bases. The CDR3 totals 14 residues. The CDR3 here is CASSHSQGPDTQYF. The CDR3 nucleotides are TGCGCCAGCAGCCACTCTCAGGGCCCAGATACGCAGTATTTT.

This clonotype was seen at least ten times. The chain joins TRBV20-1 to TRBJ1-1, with D perhaps TRBD1 (5 bases). Germline values: CDR1 DFQATT, CDR2 SNEGSKA (reference sequence). The CDR3 has 14 amino acids. The V and J ends lost 3 bases and 4 bases respectively, with 15 bases between them. The CDR3 bases are TGCAGTGCTAGGGATAGGGGAGTGGGCACTGAAGCTTTCTTT. Its translation is CSARDRGVGTEAFF.